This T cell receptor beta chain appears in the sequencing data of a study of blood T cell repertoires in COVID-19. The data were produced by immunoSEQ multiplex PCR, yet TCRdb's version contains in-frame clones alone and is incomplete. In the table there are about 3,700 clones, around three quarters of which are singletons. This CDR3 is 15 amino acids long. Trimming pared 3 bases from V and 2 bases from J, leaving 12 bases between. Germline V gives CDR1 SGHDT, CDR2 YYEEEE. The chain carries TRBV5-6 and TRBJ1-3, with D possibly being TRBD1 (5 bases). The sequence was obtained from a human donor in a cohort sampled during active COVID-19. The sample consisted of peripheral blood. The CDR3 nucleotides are TGTGCCAGCAGCTACCAAGCAGGGACTGGAAACACCATATATTTT. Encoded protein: CASSYQAGTGNTIYF.